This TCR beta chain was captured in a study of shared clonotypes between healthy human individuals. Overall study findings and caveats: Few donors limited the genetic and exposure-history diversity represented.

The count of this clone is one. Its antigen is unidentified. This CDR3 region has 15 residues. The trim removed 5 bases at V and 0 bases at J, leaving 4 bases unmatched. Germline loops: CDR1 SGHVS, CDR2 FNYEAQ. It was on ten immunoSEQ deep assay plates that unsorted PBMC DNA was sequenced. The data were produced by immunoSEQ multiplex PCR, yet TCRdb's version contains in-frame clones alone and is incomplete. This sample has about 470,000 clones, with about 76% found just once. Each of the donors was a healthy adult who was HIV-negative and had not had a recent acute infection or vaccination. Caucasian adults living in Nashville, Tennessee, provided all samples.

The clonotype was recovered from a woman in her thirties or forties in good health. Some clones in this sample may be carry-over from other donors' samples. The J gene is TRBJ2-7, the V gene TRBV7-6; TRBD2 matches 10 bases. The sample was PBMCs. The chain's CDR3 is CASSRTSGDSYEQYF. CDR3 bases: TGTGCCAGCAGCCGGACTAGCGGTGACTCCTACGAGCAGTACTTC.